Listed here are 29 T cell receptor beta chains from one sample, sequenced in a study of T cell responses to AZD1222 COVID-19 vaccine. Here immunoSEQ multiplex PCR was the method, and the copy in TCRdb shows in-frame clones only, minus some. This table holds 100,000 to 130,000 clones, 87% found once. This sample comprised peripheral blood, obtained on day 0 of AZD1222 vaccination. These receptors originate from an adult in good health.

V gene TRBV7-2 combines with J gene TRBJ2-7; 7 nucleotides align to TRBD2. The V gene end was trimmed by 5 bases and the J gene end by 6 bases; junction bases not matched to a gene: 7. Germline CDR1 is SGHTA and CDR2 is FQGNSA. The CDR3 has 13 amino acids. CDR3 coding DNA: TGTGCCAGCAGCCGGACTAGTGAATCCGAGCAGTACTTC. It yields the protein CASSRTSESEQYF.

The gene calls are TRBV6-5 and TRBJ1-1, with D maybe TRBD1 (6 bases). The CDR3 contains 15 residues. V was shortened by 0 bases and J by 3 bases, with 11 bases between the two germline ends. Germline V CDR1 and CDR2: MNHEY, SVGAGI. CDR3 sequence: CASSYSNRADTEAFF. The CDR3 coding sequence is TGTGCCAGCAGTTACTCGAACAGGGCCGACACTGAAGCTTTCTTT.

The genes are TRBV28 and TRBJ1-2; D is possibly TRBD1 (5 bases). The V gene's germline CDR1 is MDHEN and CDR2 SYDVKM. V dropped 2 bases and J dropped 4 bases, with 11 bases sitting between them. CDR3 length: 14 residues. CDR3 protein: CASSLTGKSYGYTF. CDR3 bases: TGTGCCAGCAGTTTAACAGGAAAATCCTATGGCTACACCTTC.

The CDR3 DNA is TGTGCCAGCAGTTACTACGGGGTAGATACGCAGTATTTT. This sequence encodes CASSYYGVDTQYF. This chain uses TRBV6-2 or TRBV6-3 with TRBJ2-3, with D possibly matching TRBD2 (5 bases). Germline CDR1 reads MNHEY; CDR2 reads SVGEGT. Trimming took off 1 base at V and 5 bases at J, with 7 bases between the two ends. CDR3 size: 13 residues.

This chain joins TRBV2 and TRBJ1-2; TRBD1 aligns across 7 bases. The CDR3 sequence is 17 residues long. The V gene's germline CDR1 is SNHLY and CDR2 FYNNEI. The junction had 16 bases not matched to a gene; V was cut back by 5 bases and J by 4 bases. This chain's CDR3 is CASSQETKRGGGYGYTF. CDR3 nucleotides: TGTGCCAGCAGTCAAGAGACCAAACGAGGGGGCGGCTATGGCTACACCTTC.

The genes are TRBV3-1 (or the pseudogene TRBV3-2) and TRBJ2-1; 8 bases match TRBD1. The CDR3 contains 15 residues. Germline V gene lookup returns CDR1 LGHDT and CDR2 YNNKEL (reference sequence). The V segment lost 4 bases and the J segment 5 bases; nucleotides outside the gene matches: 7. The CDR3 nucleotides read TGTGCCAGCAGCCTTCAGGGGGCTGGCGACAATGAGCAGTTCTTC. This encodes CASSLQGAGDNEQFF.

The genes are TRBV5-4 and TRBJ1-4, with D unresolved. The CDR3 totals 14 residues. From germline, CDR1 is SGHNT and CDR2 YYREEE (reference sequence). V was cut by 2 bases and J by 8 bases, with 13 bases left in between. The CDR3 bases are TGTGCCAGCAGCTTTTTCCAAGGGTCCGAAAAACTGTTTTTT. This codes for CASSFFQGSEKLFF.

The chain recombines TRBV7-2 with TRBJ2-3, with a tentative D call TRBD1 (5 bases). Between the trimmed V and J ends, which lost 2 bases and 4 bases, there was a span of 7 bases. The CDR3 consists of 13 residues. The germline CDR1 and CDR2 sequences are SGHTA and FQGNSA. CDR3: CASSLWGPDTQYF. The CDR3 nucleotides read TGTGCCAGCAGCTTATGGGGCCCAGATACGCAGTATTTT.

The chain uses TRBV10-3 and TRBJ2-7; D gene uncertain. The germline CDR1 and CDR2 sequences are ENHRY and SYGVKD. This CDR3 has 14 residues. Trimming shortened V by 6 bases and J by 2 bases, and 14 bases separated the two germline ends. The CDR3: CAIRERENAYEQYF. Written as DNA, the CDR3 is TGTGCCATCAGGGAAAGGGAAAATGCCTACGAGCAGTACTTC.

This chain uses TRBV10-3 with TRBJ2-1; TRBD2 matches at 12 bases. The CDR3 extends over 17 amino acids. After removal of 0 bases from V and 4 bases from J, the junction contained 4 bases not matched to a gene. The germline V gene has CDR1 ENHRY and CDR2 SYGVKD. The CDR3 sequence is CAISESGLAGEYNEQFF. In nucleotides, the CDR3 is TGTGCCATCAGTGAGTCGGGACTAGCGGGCGAATACAATGAGCAGTTCTTC.

The gene calls are TRBV28 and TRBJ2-3; D remains unclear. Per the germline V gene, CDR1 is MDHEN and CDR2 is SYDVKM. The CDR3 length is 13 residues. Trimming removed 3 bases at V and 1 base at J, with 5 bases between. Here the CDR3 DNA reads TGTGCCAGCAGTTTTTACCGCACAGATACGCAGTATTTT. It codes for CASSFYRTDTQYF.

The V call is TRBV15, the J call TRBJ2-3; 7 positions match TRBD2. After removal of 0 bases from V and 4 bases from J, the junction contained 10 bases not matched to a gene. The V gene's germline CDR1 is LNHNV and CDR2 YYDKDF (reference sequence). The length of the CDR3 is 17 residues. In DNA, the CDR3 is TGTGCCACCAGCAGAGAGTCGGGGGGAGGTCGGGCAGATACGCAGTATTTT. The encoded protein is CATSRESGGGRADTQYF.

This clone was seen a few times. The chain uses TRBV3-1 (or the pseudogene TRBV3-2) and TRBJ2-3; either TRBD1 or TRBD2 may supply D (6 bases each). The V gene's germline CDR1 is LGHDT and CDR2 YNNKEL (reference sequence). V lost 0 bases, J lost 2 bases, and 12 bases lay in between. This CDR3 has 16 residues. The CDR3 sequence is CASSQELQGLTDTQYF. DNA for the CDR3: TGTGCCAGCAGCCAAGAGTTACAGGGACTCACAGATACGCAGTATTTT.

Notes on this clone: The sample contains more than one DNA sequence encoding this CDR3. The chain couples TRBV10-3 to TRBJ2-7, with D tentatively TRBD1 (5 bases). Germline values: CDR1 ENHRY, CDR2 SYGVKD. Trimming took off 6 bases at V and 0 bases at J, with 6 bases between the two ends. The CDR3 runs 12 residues. The CDR3: CAISDSSYEQYF. The DNA for the CDR3 is TGTGCCATCAGCGACAGCTCCTACGAGCAGTACTTC.

This clone was detected only once. This chain connects TRBV4-3 to TRBJ2-7; TRBD2 aligns across 8 bases. Losses at the gene ends were 1 base for V and 6 bases for J; bases not matched to a gene: 8. The CDR3 length is 15 residues. Per the germline V gene, CDR1 is LGHNA and CDR2 is YSLEER. The CDR3 coding sequence is TGCGCCAGCAGCCAAGGTAGCGGGGTTATCGGCGAGCAGTACTTC. Translated, it gives CASSQGSGVIGEQYF.

The chain uses TRBV19 and TRBJ2-1, with TRBD1 as a possible D gene (5 bases). The CDR3 loop spans 15 amino acids. The V and J ends lost 3 bases and 0 bases respectively, with 9 bases between them. Germline loops: CDR1 LNHDA, CDR2 SQIVND (reference sequence). The CDR3 DNA follows: TGTGCCAGTAGTATTAAGGGGCTCTCCTACAATGAGCAGTTCTTC. Protein sequence: CASSIKGLSYNEQFF.

To note about this clone: Other DNA sequences in this specimen translate into the identical CDR3. This rearrangement joins TRBV2 to TRBJ1-2, with TRBD1 matching over 7 bases. The germline V gene encodes CDR1 SNHLY and CDR2 FYNNEI. The CDR3 runs 13 residues. Unmatched junction bases numbered 11, after V lost 8 bases and J lost 8 bases. The DNA of the CDR3 is TGTGCCAGCTCGACAGGGCCTGCCCGGGGCTACACCTTC. As protein: CASSTGPARGYTF.

The chain has TRBV4-3 and TRBJ1-2, with a weak D call TRBD1 (5 bases). This CDR3 comprises 15 residues. With 0 bases removed from V and 2 bases from J, the gap between germline ends came to 10 bases. CDR1 is LGHNA and CDR2 is YSLEER in the germline V gene. The DNA of the CDR3 is TGCGCCAGCAGCCAAGAGGGTAGGGGCAACTATGGCTACACCTTC. This codes for CASSQEGRGNYGYTF.

This chain's CDR3 is CASRREAGTYEQYF. The CDR3 coding sequence is TGTGCCAGCCGGAGGGAGGCGGGGACCTACGAGCAGTACTTC. The V call is TRBV6-5, the J call TRBJ2-7, with TRBD2 as a possible D gene (6 bases). The CDR3 consists of 14 residues. Germline CDR1 MNHEY, CDR2 SVGAGI. V shed 8 bases and J shed 2 bases, with 16 bases lying between them.

The J gene is TRBJ1-5, the V gene TRBV5-4; 10 nucleotides align to TRBD1. From germline, CDR1 is SGHNT and CDR2 YYREEE (reference sequence). CDR3 size: 15 residues. The ends lost 4 bases at V and 0 bases at J; junction bases unmatched: 1. The DNA of the CDR3 is TGTGCCAGCAGCCGGGACAGGGGTAGCAATCAGCCCCAGCATTTT. Translation gives CASSRDRGSNQPQHF. Complete variable domain (other parts from reference TRBV5-4 and TRBJ1-5): ETGVTQSPTHLIKTRGQQVTLRCSSQSGHNTVSWYQQALGQGPQFIFQYYREEENGRGNFPPRFSGLQFPNYSSELNVNALELDDSALYLCASSRDRGSNQPQHFGDGTRLSIL.

The rearrangement uses TRBV7-6 and TRBJ2-1; 10 nucleotides align to TRBD2. Per germline, CDR1 SGHVS and CDR2 FNYEAQ. The junction had 5 bases not matched to a gene; V was cut back by 2 bases and J by 4 bases. CDR3 length: 16 amino acids. CDR3 loop: CASSLRSSGSYNEQFF. As DNA, the CDR3 is TGTGCCAGCAGCTTAAGGTCTAGCGGGAGTTACAATGAGCAGTTCTTC.

The rearrangement joins TRBV27 to TRBJ1-4; D gene uncertain. V dropped 6 bases and J dropped 0 bases, with 17 bases sitting between them. This CDR3 is 17 amino acids long. Germline V gene lookup returns CDR1 MNHEY and CDR2 SMNVEV (reference sequence). CDR3 DNA: TGTGCCAGCAGCCGTTATCGTGTAAGGGCAACTAATGAAAAACTGTTTTTT. Amino acids: CASSRYRVRATNEKLFF.

The chain carries TRBV6-5 and TRBJ1-1, with D possibly being TRBD1 (5 bases). Germline V lookup: CDR1 MNHEY, CDR2 SVGAGI. The germline V and J ends were trimmed by 7 bases and 1 base, with 13 bases remaining between them. The CDR3 has 14 amino acids. This CDR3 is CASTKRRGNTEAFF. In DNA form, the CDR3 reads TGTGCCAGCACCAAAAGGAGGGGGAACACTGAAGCTTTCTTT.

This clone is a singleton in its sample. This rearrangement joins TRBV18 to TRBJ2-7, with no clear D. Per germline, CDR1 KGHSH and CDR2 LQKENI. This CDR3 spans 15 amino acids. Trimming cost V 3 bases and J 3 bases, with 15 bases left between them. The CDR3 DNA follows: TGTGCCAGCTCACCTAGTCGGACGGCAAACTACGAGCAGTACTTC. Its translation: CASSPSRTANYEQYF.

The CDR3: CASTTGLEAFF. CDR3 nucleotide sequence: TGTGCCAGCACCACAGGGCTGGAAGCTTTCTTT. The rearrangement joins TRBV6-5 to TRBJ1-1, with D perhaps TRBD1 (6 bases). This CDR3 comprises 11 residues. Between the trimmed V and J ends, which lost 7 bases and 8 bases, there was a span of 11 bases. CDR1 and CDR2 from the germline V gene are MNHEY and SVGAGI.

The chain is built from TRBV7-9 and TRBJ2-7, with TRBD1 matching 10 bases. Germline V lookup: CDR1 SEHNR, CDR2 FQNEAQ (reference sequence). The CDR3 has 15 residues. V lost 5 bases, J lost 6 bases, and 10 bases stayed unmatched. The CDR3 DNA reads TGTGCCAGCAGCCATTGGGACAGGGGAAGAAGCGAGCAGTACTTC. This sequence encodes CASSHWDRGRSEQYF.

The chain carries TRBV29-1 and TRBJ1-6; TRBD1 matches at 8 bases. Trimming cost V 6 bases and J 6 bases; bases outside gene matches: 4. The CDR3 contains 13 residues. Germline V lookup: CDR1 SQVTM, CDR2 ANQGSEA. The CDR3 protein is CSVGQASNSPLHF. CDR3 bases: TGCAGCGTGGGACAGGCCAGTAATTCACCCCTCCACTTT.

This chain uses TRBV5-1 with TRBJ1-3; D is perhaps TRBD1 (6 bases). Germline CDR1 reads SGHRS; CDR2 reads YFSETQ. V lost 3 bases and J 3 bases, leaving 19 bases between the germline ends. The CDR3 totals 17 residues. The CDR3 DNA reads as TGCGCCAGCAGCTGGGGGCGAACTCAAATCGGTGGAAACACCATATATTTT. This sequence encodes CASSWGRTQIGGNTIYF.

This chain uses TRBV9 with TRBJ2-5; the D is unclear. Trimming left V 0 bases short and J 1 base short, with 7 bases between. CDR1 and CDR2 (germline): SGDLS, YYNGEE. The CDR3 consists of 14 residues. CDR3 region: CASSVGDIQETQYF. CDR3 sequence (DNA): TGTGCCAGCAGCGTAGGCGATATCCAAGAGACCCAGTACTTC.